A single T cell receptor beta chain is shown here with its context. The antigen remains undetermined. TCRdb processed the 5' RACE reads anew with MiXCR; each CDR3 protein has one entry. The sample includes roughly 290,000 distinct CDR3 sequences, under 9% of them seen just once. The sample originates from a study of identical twins. General study results and limits: Excess sharing between twins was weaker in beta out-of-frame sequences.

The CDR3 is 16 residues long. Germline V gene sequence: CDR1 SGHVS, CDR2 FQNEAQ. The ends were cut back, 3 bases at V and 9 bases at J, with 22 bases in the middle. The same data also went into a second study, on yellow fever vaccine responses in identical twins.

This clonotype was sampled from a woman between 18 and 29 years old in good health. J is TRBJ2-3 and V is TRBV7-8, with a tentative D call TRBD2 (5 bases). The sequencing sample was made of memory (CD45RO+) T cells sorted from blood. CDR3 loop: CASSLGSGQDSKTQYF. CDR3 coding DNA: TGTGCCAGCAGCTTGGGGTCTGGGCAGGACTCGAAAACGCAGTATTTT.